The rows below give T cell receptor beta chains drawn from one sample of a study of T-cell reconstitution after alpha-beta-depleted transplantation in children. TCRdb itself ran the PCR reads through MiXCR, one entry per CDR3 protein. The data show about 420,000 distinct CDR3 sequences, with 16% seen just once and over 25% held by the top ten. Source: PBMCs, mostly from graft donor cells, taken 360 days after TCRalphabeta/CD19-depleted stem cell transplant. The receptors originated from a boy younger than two who had a stem cell transplant for Wiskott-Aldrich syndrome, so the T cells may come from the graft donor. CDR3s include the opening cysteine and the closing phenylalanine or tryptophan. Fields, in order: D gene, clone size, J gene, V gene, CDR3 DNA, CDR3 protein. A D gene is named only where the DNA matches it firmly. Clone size is given for some rows only: seen once, a few or many times, or a class if the clone is expanded.

NA	few	TRBJ2-1	TRBV24-1	TGTGCCACCAGTGATTTTTATAAGGCAACTTTGTCCTTC	CATSDFYKATLSF
TRBD1	few	TRBJ1-2	TRBV12-3/TRBV12-4	TGTGCCAGCAGTTCCAACAACAGGGGGAGTTTTGGCTACACCTTC	CASSSNNRGSFGYTF
NA	few	TRBJ2-7	TRBV10-3	TGTGCCATCAGTGGGAGGGACAGCGGCTCCTACGAGCAGTACTTC	CAISGRDSGSYEQYF
TRBD2	NA	TRBJ2-1	TRBV12-3/TRBV12-4	TGTGCCAGCAGTTTAGCCCGACGGGAGGGCACGTACAATGAGCAGTTCTTC	CASSLARREGTYNEQFF
TRBD1	NA	TRBJ1-1	TRBV12-3/TRBV12-4	TGTGCCAGCAGTCTGACAGGGGGCGGGAACACTGAAGCTTTCTTT	CASSLTGGGNTEAFF
NA	few	TRBJ2-1	TRBV11-1	TGTGCCAGCAGCTTAAAGTCCCAGGGGACCTTTTACAATGGTGAGCAGTTCTTC	CASSLKSQGTFYNGEQFF
TRBD1	NA	TRBJ2-7	TRBV5-1	TGCGCCAGCAGTACCGGCGGGACAGGGGGCTACGAGCAGTACTTC	CASSTGGTGGYEQYF
TRBD1	few	TRBJ2-3	TRBV5-1	TGCGCCAGCAGCCGGGGACAGACAATTAGCACAGATACGCAGTATTTT	CASSRGQTISTDTQYF
TRBD2	NA	TRBJ2-3	TRBV5-8	TGTGCCAGCAGCTTGGAGAGACTAGCGGGGGACACAGATACGCAGTATTTT	CASSLERLAGDTDTQYF
NA	NA	TRBJ2-1	TRBV5-1	TGCGCCAGCGGCTTGGGTGGGGGGAGCTCCTACAATGAGCAGTTCTTC	CASGLGGGSSYNEQFF